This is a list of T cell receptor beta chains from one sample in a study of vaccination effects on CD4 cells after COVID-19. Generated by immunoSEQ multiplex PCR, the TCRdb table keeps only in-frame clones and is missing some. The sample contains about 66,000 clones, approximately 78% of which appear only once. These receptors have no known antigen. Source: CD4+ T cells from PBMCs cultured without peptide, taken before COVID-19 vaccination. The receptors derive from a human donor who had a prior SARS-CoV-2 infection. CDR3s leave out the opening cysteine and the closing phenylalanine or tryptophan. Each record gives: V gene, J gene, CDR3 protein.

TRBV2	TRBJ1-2	ASSPDRGSGYT
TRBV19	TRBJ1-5	ASSIGRAQPQH
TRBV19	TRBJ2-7	ASSPNYAYEQY
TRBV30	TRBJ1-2	AWMRDRPIGYT
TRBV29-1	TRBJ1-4	SVSDRVGNEKLF
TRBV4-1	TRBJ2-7	ASSQVVAGTYEQY
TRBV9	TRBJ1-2	ASSPGTGGRGYT
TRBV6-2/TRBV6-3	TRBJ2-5	ASSGPRTSGGAETQY
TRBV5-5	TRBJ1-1	ASRTRGLFNAEAF
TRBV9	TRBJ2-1	ASSVDPREYNEQF
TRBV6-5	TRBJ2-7	ASNPRGVDEQY
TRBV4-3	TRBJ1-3	ASSQDSLSSGNTIY
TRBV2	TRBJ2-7	ASSTPPGGGGGSYEQY
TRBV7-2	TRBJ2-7	ASSSRLGLAGPRYEQY
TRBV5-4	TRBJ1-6	AGGRQNSPLH
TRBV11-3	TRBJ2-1	ASSLGQTSGGANEQF
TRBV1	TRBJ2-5	TSSQDCRAECQETQY
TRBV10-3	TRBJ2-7	AISDGGGNYEQY
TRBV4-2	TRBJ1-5	ASSQPGTIQPQH
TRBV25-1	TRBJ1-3	ASSDHLSWGDTIY
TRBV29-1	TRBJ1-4	SVQGPNEKLF
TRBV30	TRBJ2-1	AWSWPDEQF
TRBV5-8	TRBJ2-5	ASSPGSGRGETQY
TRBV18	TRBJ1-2	ASSPAGDGYT
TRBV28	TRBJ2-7	ASTYLNMAGPPWCYEQY
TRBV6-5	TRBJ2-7	ASSPSSGRAL
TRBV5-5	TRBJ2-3	ASSLAGTRGTDTQY
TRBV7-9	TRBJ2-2	ASTGQGSNTGELF
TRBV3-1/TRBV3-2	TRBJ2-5	ASSQPSHGSPKTQY
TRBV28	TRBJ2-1	ASRRGTSGEVYNEQF
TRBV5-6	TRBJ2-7	ASSLLGGGLGDEQY
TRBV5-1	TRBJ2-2	ASSLAARANTGELF
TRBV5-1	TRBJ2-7	ASSSTPDGGGKYEQY
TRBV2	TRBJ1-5	ASSDSYSNQPQH
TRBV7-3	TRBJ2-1	ASSLAGLTRQF
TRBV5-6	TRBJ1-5	ASSLGTGFEYGNQPQH
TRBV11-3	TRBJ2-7	ASSGGTSGNLFSYEQY
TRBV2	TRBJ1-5	ASSEVTSNQPQH
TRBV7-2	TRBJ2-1	ASSLRTSGMAVNEQF
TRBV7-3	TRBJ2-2	ASSLSAGIGELF
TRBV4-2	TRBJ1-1	ASSQGIYRGHVTEAF
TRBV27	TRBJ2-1	ASSLSNRFGGEQF